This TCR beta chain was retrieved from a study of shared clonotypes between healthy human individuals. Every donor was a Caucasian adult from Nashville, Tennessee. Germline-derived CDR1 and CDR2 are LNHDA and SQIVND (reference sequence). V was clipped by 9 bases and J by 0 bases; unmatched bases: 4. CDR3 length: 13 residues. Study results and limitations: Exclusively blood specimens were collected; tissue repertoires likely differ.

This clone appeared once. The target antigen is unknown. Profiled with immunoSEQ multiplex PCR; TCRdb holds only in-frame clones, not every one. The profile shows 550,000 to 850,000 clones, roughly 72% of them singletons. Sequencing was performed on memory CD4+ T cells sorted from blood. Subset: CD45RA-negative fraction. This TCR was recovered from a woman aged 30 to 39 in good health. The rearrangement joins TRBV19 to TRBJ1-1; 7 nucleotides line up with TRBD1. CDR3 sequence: CASGDSMNTEAFF. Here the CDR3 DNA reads TGTGCCAGCGGGGACAGCATGAACACTGAAGCTTTCTTT.